This record looks at one TCR beta chain sequence and its context. Its antigen is as yet unknown. The sample belongs to a study of glioma-infiltrating T cells. On the study more broadly: Before surgery, glioma patients received dexamethasone for at most six days. Study-level points and caveats: Shared blood CDR3 signature motifs marked patients with low tissue-blood divergence.

Trimming took off 7 bases at V and 2 bases at J, with 16 bases between the two ends. The germline gives CDR1 SGHKS, CDR2 YYEKEE (reference sequence). The CDR3 is 15 amino acids. TCR alpha and beta CDR3 regions were amplified from RNA using iRepertoire nested multiplex PCR. For one-step reverse transcription and amplification, about 90-450 ng of tissue mRNA or PBMC total RNA was used. A single record per CDR3 protein comes from TCRdb applying MiXCR to the multiplex PCR reads. The data show more than 300,000 distinct CDR3 sequences, about 40% seen once. Sequencing input: glioma tissue, nonneoplastic brain tissue, or PBMCs (not recorded which). V usage is TRBV5-5 and J usage is TRBJ1-5; D is perhaps TRBD1 (6 bases). The sequence was collected from a human donor with low-grade glioma or glioblastoma, undergoing nonglioma brain surgery, or in good health (not recorded which). The CDR3 protein is CASGRSSGGNQPQHF. As DNA, the CDR3 is TGTGCCAGCGGGAGATCCTCAGGGGGCAATCAGCCCCAGCATTTT.